This T cell receptor beta chain was retrieved from a study of blood T cell repertoires in COVID-19. The data were produced by immunoSEQ multiplex PCR, yet TCRdb's version contains in-frame clones alone and is incomplete. The sample holds approximately 250,000 clones, around 93% seen once. This CDR3 region has 14 residues. The germline gives CDR1 SNHLY, CDR2 FYNNEI. With V trimmed by 6 bases and J by 6 bases, 7 bases remained unmatched. The source is a middle-aged man who had been exposed to COVID-19. The sample consisted of PBMCs or T cells enriched from blood (not recorded which). The chain joins TRBV2 to TRBJ2-2, with 7 bases lining up with TRBD1. CDR3 DNA sequence: TGTGCCAGCAGGCGACAGGGTAGCGCCGGGGAGCTGTTTTTT. It codes for CASRRQGSAGELFF.